Described below is a single T cell receptor (beta chain) sequence and its context. Its antigen is currently unknown. Time point: week 23, last vaccination. Every single dose of the vaccine, 300 ug of mutant IDH1 20-mer peptide, came with topical imiquimod. The sample belongs to a study of a mutant IDH1 vaccine in newly diagnosed glioma. Whole-study context: All eight of the vaccinations patients received fell in weeks 1, 3, 5, 7, 11, 15, 19 and 23. Patients began vaccination 4-6 weeks after radiotherapy alone, or with temozolomide cycles. Most patients had radiochemotherapy with temozolomide before enrollment; others had one alone. Findings of the study overall: Top-clonotype changes in peripheral T cells seemed unrelated to pseudoprogression.

In germline, CDR1 is SGDLS, CDR2 YYNGEE. The CDR3 is 15 amino acids. Trimming stripped 0 bases from V and 4 bases from J, with 14 bases between. The protocol was immunoSEQ multiplex PCR, while the TCRdb copy is restricted to in-frame clones and leaves out a portion. Seen here are about 56,000 clones, over 80% observed once, and the top ten hold about 1.4%. This specimen was PBMCs, taken from a glioma patient whose treatment included an IDH1 peptide vaccine. This clonotype was sampled from a man aged 40-49 years with glioma. The chain links TRBV9 to TRBJ2-7; TRBD2 might be the D (6 bases). Written as DNA, the CDR3 is TGTGCCAGCAGCGTAGCCGTCGGGGAGGCGTACGAGCAGTACTTC. It codes for CASSVAVGEAYEQYF.